A selection of T cell receptor beta chains follows, all from one sample in a study of early T cells in non-severe SARS-CoV-2 infection. Each CDR3 protein gets one entry after TCRdb re-called the 5' RACE reads with MiXCR. The sample includes approximately 60,000 distinct CDR3 sequences, around 12% of them seen just once. Sequencing was carried out using whole blood. The receptor set was obtained from an adult who was a healthcare worker with PCR-confirmed SARS-CoV-2 infection or an uninfected control (not recorded which). The CDR3 runs from the conserved cysteine through the conserved F or W. The D gene is left open where the match is weak. Expanded clones get a size class; other rows say once, few or many, or leave the size out.

NA TRBD2 TRBJ2-5 TRBV13 CASSLSGGTKTQYF TGTGCCAGCAGCCTTAGCGGGGGGACGAAGACCCAGTACTTC
few NA TRBJ1-6 TRBV27 CASSLLRNNSPLHF TGTGCCAGCAGTCTTCTTAGGAATAATTCACCCCTCCACTTT
NA TRBD2 TRBJ2-7 TRBV7-2 CASSLETSGGKQYF TGTGCCAGCAGCTTAGAAACTAGCGGGGGAAAGCAGTACTTC
few TRBD1 TRBJ1-1 TRBV19 CASSTARGGGESAFF TGTGCCAGTAGTACCGCCCGAGGGGGCGGTGAGTCGGCTTTCTTT
many NA TRBJ1-1 TRBV6-2/TRBV6-3 CASRQTGGDTEAFF TGTGCCAGCAGACAGACAGGAGGGGACACTGAAGCTTTCTTT
few NA TRBJ2-1 TRBV2 CAGDRGTNNEQFF TGTGCCGGGGACCGGGGTACCAACAATGAGCAGTTCTTC
NA TRBD2 TRBJ2-3 TRBV5-4 CASSSTRLAGPDTQYF TGTGCCAGCAGCTCGACCAGACTAGCGGGGCCAGATACGCAGTATTTT
few NA TRBJ2-2 TRBV5-6 CASSAEKQGTGELFF TGTGCCAGCAGCGCCGAGAAACAGGGTACCGGGGAGCTGTTTTTT
many TRBD2 TRBJ2-7 TRBV7-9 CASSTGGNEQYF TGTGCCAGCAGCACGGGAGGCAACGAGCAGTACTTC
many TRBD1 TRBJ2-7 TRBV6-5 CASRDRVYEQYF TGTGCCAGCCGGGACAGGGTCTACGAGCAGTACTTC
many NA TRBJ1-1 TRBV6-1 CASNSGSWDTEAFF TGTGCCAGCAATTCGGGGAGCTGGGACACTGAAGCTTTCTTT
many TRBD1 TRBJ1-2 TRBV3-1 CASSQEDRVYGYTF TGTGCCAGCAGCCAAGAGGACAGGGTCTATGGCTACACCTTC
few TRBD2 TRBJ2-7 TRBV6-6 CASSKTRGDEQYF TGTGCCAGCAGCAAAACTCGGGGGGACGAGCAGTACTTC
many NA TRBJ1-1 TRBV14 CASSQEIGGPVTFF TGTGCCAGCAGCCAAGAGATTGGGGGACCGGTGACTTTCTTT
many NA TRBJ1-1 TRBV6-6 CASSYGSSSNTEAFF TGTGCCAGCAGTTACGGTTCCTCCTCCAACACTGAAGCTTTCTTT
few NA TRBJ2-1 TRBV12-3/TRBV12-4 CASSNRLEINEQFF TGTGCCAGCAGTAACCGCCTCGAGATAAATGAGCAGTTCTTC
few TRBD1 TRBJ1-1 TRBV12-3/TRBV12-4 CASSLGTGAAFF TGTGCCAGCAGTTTAGGGACAGGGGCAGCTTTCTTT
many TRBD2 TRBJ2-1 TRBV18 CASSSSGGAFDEQFF TGTGCCAGCTCATCAAGCGGGGGGGCTTTCGATGAGCAGTTCTTC
few NA TRBJ1-2 TRBV7-4 CASSSRELSYTF TGTGCCAGCAGCTCTCGGGAGCTAAGCTACACCTTC
NA TRBD2 TRBJ2-1 TRBV6-2/TRBV6-3 CASSYQASGGLYNEQFF TGTGCCAGCAGTTACCAGGCTAGCGGGGGGTTGTACAATGAGCAGTTCTTC
NA NA TRBJ2-1 TRBV5-1 CASSSLWGDNEQFF TGCGCCAGCAGCTCACTTTGGGGGGACAATGAGCAGTTCTTC
many NA TRBJ1-1 TRBV5-8 CASTFLTKAFF TGTGCCAGCACCTTCCTGACGAAAGCTTTCTTT
few NA TRBJ1-5 TRBV19 CASSIFIGRVNQPQHF TGTGCCAGTAGTATCTTTATAGGGAGGGTCAATCAGCCCCAGCATTTT
NA NA TRBJ2-7 TRBV28 CASSFGTRKYF TGTGCCAGCAGTTTTGGCACCCGGAAGTACTTC
few NA TRBJ2-3 TRBV3-1 CASSQGGRAQGDTQYF TGTGCCAGCAGCCAAGGAGGCCGGGCTCAAGGGGATACGCAGTATTTT
few TRBD1 TRBJ2-1 TRBV5-1 CASSLGGDEQFF TGCGCCAGCAGTTTAGGGGGCGATGAGCAGTTCTTC
many NA TRBJ2-3 TRBV7-2 CASSFYTDTQYF TGTGCCAGCAGCTTCTACACAGATACGCAGTATTTT
NA TRBD1 TRBJ2-7 TRBV11-2 CASSPFSGTGPSF TGTGCCAGCAGCCCTTTCTCCGGGACAGGGCCGAGCTTC
few TRBD1 TRBJ1-1 TRBV11-2 CASSLGAPTGLNTEAFF TGTGCCAGCAGCTTAGGGGCCCCGACAGGGTTGAACACTGAAGCTTTCTTT
NA TRBD2 TRBJ2-1 TRBV7-6 CASSPRERGAYNEQFF TGTGCCAGCAGCCCCCGAGAGCGGGGGGCTTACAATGAGCAGTTCTTC
NA NA TRBJ1-1 TRBV6-4 CASSDHLLNTEAFF TGTGCCAGCAGTGACCACCTACTGAACACTGAAGCTTTCTTT
few NA TRBJ2-7 TRBV25-1 CASGRGYEQYF TGTGCCAGCGGCAGGGGCTACGAGCAGTACTTC
few TRBD1 TRBJ1-6 TRBV13 CASSSGTGQGNPLHF TGTGCCAGCAGCTCGGGAACTGGACAGGGTAACCCCCTCCACTTT
NA NA TRBJ1-1 TRBV19 CASSTQKGGLSGNFF TGTGCCAGTAGTACCCAAAAGGGGGGACTCTCCGGTAATTTCTTT
NA NA TRBJ1-2 TRBV3-1 CASSPSPGNYGYTF TGTGCCAGCAGCCCTTCCCCGGGGAACTATGGCTACACCTTC
many TRBD2 TRBJ2-1 TRBV29-1 CSVTAGGINEQFF TGCAGCGTTACAGCGGGGGGTATCAATGAGCAGTTCTTC
few TRBD2 TRBJ2-1 TRBV20-1 CSVLGDYDNEQFF TGCAGTGTGCTGGGGGACTATGACAATGAGCAGTTCTTC